This T cell receptor (beta chain) was captured in a study of early T cells in non-severe SARS-CoV-2 infection. About the study: Chains were unpaired, as sequencing was done on bulk RNA from unsorted whole blood.

Unique molecular identifiers were affixed to single, distinct cDNA molecules. Each CDR3 protein gets one entry after TCRdb re-called the 5' RACE reads with MiXCR. The sample lists just under 65,000 distinct CDR3 sequences, roughly 8.2% seen once, with about an eighth in the top ten. This CDR3 is 14 amino acids long. V lost 0 bases, J lost 4 bases, and 10 bases lay in between. Germline CDR1 SGHRS, CDR2 YFSETQ. The source is an adult who was a healthcare worker with PCR-confirmed SARS-CoV-2 infection or an uninfected control (not recorded which). The material was whole blood, obtained at baseline. The rearrangement uses TRBV5-1 and TRBJ1-1; no clear D. The CDR3 bases are TGCGCCAGCAGCTTGGACCCGGCGGGCACTGAAGCTTTCTTT. Its protein is CASSLDPAGTEAFF.